This TCR beta chain was documented in a study of vaccination and CD4 T cells after COVID-19 (dated by TCRdb to about 2022). Concerning the study at large: Convalescent patients had a positive SARS-CoV-2 result on nasal swab PCR, and of these patients, several had mild disease and one had severe disease. In the convalescent cohort there were six males and four females, among whom were two Hispanic individuals, seven Caucasians, two Asians and one multiracial person. Participants received two doses of either the Pfizer-BioNTech BNT162b2 vaccine (n=8) or the Moderna mRNA-1273 vaccine (n=2). Post-COVID blood samples from convalescent patients were collected a median of roughly 100 days after diagnosis, with a range of roughly 30 to 170 days. Post-vaccine blood samples were taken a median of about 72 days after the second vaccine dose, with a range of 14 to 241 days. A few convalescent patients were sampled both early after vaccination (day 14) and late after vaccination (days 161 to 241). For stimulating the cultures, overlapping spike peptide pools were used, derived from SARS-CoV-2 as well as from the common cold coronaviruses HCoV-NL63, HCoV-OC43 and HCoV-229E. As controls, cultures received a CEFX viral epitope pool (the positive control), an HIV-1 Nef peptide pool (the negative control), or no peptide at all. In around ten COVID-19 convalescent patients and a handful of infection-naive healthy vaccine recipients, the spike-specific CD4+ TCR repertoire before mRNA vaccination was compared with the repertoire after mRNA vaccination.

The time point tag for this specimen amounts to: late sampling 161 to 241 days after vaccination in three convalescent patients. Reading the label with the study, this specimen's treatment or condition is: approximately 10-day PBMC culture with coronavirus spike peptide pools or control peptides (ViraFEST assay). The study used the ViraFEST assay, which expanded antigen-specific T cells with peptide pools and then identified expanded clonotypes by TCR sequencing. The convalescent patients' positive SARS-CoV-2 PCR tests were from March to December 2020, which was before the Alpha, Beta and Delta variants emerged in the United States. Under 2.5 million PBMCs per well were cultured in IMDM with 5% human AB serum and about 9.7 IU/ml IL-2, plus 10 ug/ml peptide pools. On days 3 and 7, half of the culture medium was replaced with fresh IL-2-containing medium. After approximately 11 days of culture, CD4+ T cells were isolated by negative selection with the EasySep CD4+ T cell isolation kit. PBMCs were separated from whole blood using Ficoll-Paque Plus gradient centrifugation and then either used fresh or cryopreserved at -140C. Triplicate wells were generally used for each culture condition.

Receptors were amplified or captured by PCR. DNA from cultured CD4+ T cells underwent TCR sequencing with the Oncomine TCR Beta short-read assay at the Johns Hopkins FTIC core. The QIAamp micro DNA kit was used to extract genomic DNA from the cultured CD4+ T cells. The Oncomine TCR Beta libraries from cultured CD4+ T cells were pooled using unique dual indexes and then sequenced on an Illumina iSeq 100. The study's own analysis went as follows. Non-productive sequences were removed, and CDR3s that did not start with C, did not end with F or W, or were shorter than 7 amino acids were discarded. Antigen-specific clonotypes were identified using the MANAFEST web application through comparison of peptide-stimulated wells with reference and other culture wells. Positive clones required FDR below 0.05, an odds ratio above 5, and productive frequency above 0.1% in at least two of three replicate wells. A clonotype was classed as cross-reactive if the clonotype showed significant expansion both in SARS-CoV-2 spike wells and in at least one common cold coronavirus spike condition. CDR3 homology was assessed with Levenshtein distances (stringdist) and unrooted phylogenetic trees (ape) in R version 3.6.1. TCRdb ran its own pipeline on the public reads, namely fastp trimming at Q25 and MiXCR clone calling, and kept in-frame beta chains. Under each unique CDR3 protein, matching rows form one entry showing the most common genes and DNA. V and J calls and clone size were set by TCRdb, not the authors. The sample table shows roughly 28,000 distinct CDR3 sequences, and around 41% are seen once. Clones ranked in the top ten supply roughly 4.9% of the sample.

On this clonotype itself: This clone's antigen is unknown. No per-base quality is available; no much larger clone lies one base away.

What the work shows at the level of the full study, not this receptor alone: In convalescent patients, nearly all vaccine-specific clones (304 of 307) were found to be mono-reactive for SARS-CoV-2 spike rather than cross-reactive with common cold coronaviruses. Only a relatively small number of convalescent patients were included in the study, and early timepoints following natural infection were not analyzed. An increase in the median number of SARS-CoV-2-reactive clonotypes from around 20 after infection to some 38 after vaccination was observed, but the change was not found to be significant. In convalescent patients, a median about 84% of post-vaccine SARS-CoV-2-reactive clones were detected only after vaccination, and vaccine-specific priming was suggested by this finding.

Trimming accounts for 8 bases at V and 5 bases at J, while the number of junction bases matched to no gene is 8. CDR1 and CDR2, looked up from the germline V gene (reference sequence), are DFQATT and SNEGSKA. From the cysteine up to the phenylalanine, the CDR3 has a length of 13 residues. The DNA shown is the 39-base CDR3, in frame from base 1. Rearrangement joined TRBV20-1 to TRBJ2-5, with 10 bases matching TRBD2. The sequence derives from a human donor who had recovered from COVID-19. The sample here was CD4+ T cells from blood, cultured in vitro, taken about 7 months after SARS-CoV-2 vaccination. The DNA sequence is as follows: TGCAGTTCTCTAGCGGGAGCTCAGGAGACCCAGTACTTC. Translated, it gives CSSLAGAQETQYF.